This paragraph covers one TCR beta chain sequence. Which antigen it targets is not known. Base-call qualities are not available, and no considerably larger clone is one nucleotide away. The library was made by the immunoSEQ multiplex PCR assay. For the multiplex PCR, a mixture combining 60 forward primers for TCR Vbeta segments and 13 reverse primers for TCR Jbeta segments was used. A multiplex PCR assay on genomic DNA amplified the CDR3 region of rearranged TCR beta genes. The amplified TCR beta libraries were sequenced on the Illumina HiSeq System as 87-base-pair reads. The study's own analysis went as follows. A later analysis tallied around 80 million unique TCR beta chains across the 660 or so repertoires, and some 12 million of those chains were shared by two or more donors. Raw reads were error-corrected and collapsed into unique sequences by a nearest-neighbor algorithm in which closely related sequences were merged to remove PCR and sequencing errors. To assign V, D and J gene segments, CDR3 sequences were aligned to IMGT reference sequences. For a sequence to be retained, at least a six-nucleotide match to both a V gene segment and a J gene segment was required. Rearrangements were classified as productive when the CDR3 lacked stop codons and remained in frame with V and J, and all other rearrangements were classified as non-productive. CDR3 was defined according to IMGT convention as the region running from the second conserved V-encoded cysteine to the conserved J-encoded phenylalanine. In an earlier analysis of around 540 of the donors, sequences lacking an unambiguous match to a single V gene segment were excluded. In an earlier analysis of 587 of the donors, V segments were called functional above 56.7% productive rearrangements and were called segregating when the between-donor standard deviation exceeded 5%. A statistical classification framework was developed to diagnose cytomegalovirus status using the catalog of TCR beta chain sequences. In a later analysis, V and J genes were assigned by comparing TCR nucleotide sequences against IMGT/GENE-DB human TR gene sequences. A later analysis assigned CDR3 sequences and most-parsimonious VDJ recombination scenarios with the TCRdist pipeline. In a later analysis, each TCR beta chain was defined by its CDR3 amino acid sequence together with its V-gene family, and reads without a unique V-gene family were excluded. To address suspected cross-contamination and a sequencing artifact, a later analysis removed roughly 640 highly shared, low-generation-probability nucleotide sequences. In a later analysis, a clonal expansion index for each public chain was calculated from normalized within-repertoire ranks of inferred template counts. In a later analysis, generation probabilities were computed using a VDJ recombination model fitted to out-of-frame rearrangements, and the results were checked against IGoR. In a later analysis, TCR-TCR, TCR-HLA and TCR-CMV co-occurrence was scored with hypergeometric tests, and a repertoire-size bias correction was applied to TCR pairs. In a later analysis, false discovery rates were estimated by permuting HLA or CMV assignments 20 times. In a later analysis, co-occurring TCRs were grouped using DBSCAN, with TCRdist sequence similarity added in when clustering inside HLA-allele-positive subsets. Repertoires with fewer than 30,000 or more than 120,000 public chains were left out of co-occurrence clustering, as were a handful of repertoires with anomalous nucleotide sharing. What TCRdb holds here is the immuneACCESS table cut down to in-frame rearrangements. Part of the clones is not present; checked against another copy, under half of the missing clones reflect an unresolved V gene, and the others are unexplained. For V, J and clone size, that table is used; D and trimming come from the DNA. Recorded for this sample are 150,000 to 200,000 clones; around 75% of them occurred a single time. The ten largest clones represent about 1.6% of the sample.

The entry originates in a study of cytomegalovirus exposure and HLA in healthy donors (dated by TCRdb to about 2017). Context from the whole study: An earlier analysis of more than 550 of the donors reported approximately 300 Gb of sequence data and 117 million unique TCR beta sequences obtained from roughly 180 million T cells. An early release covering some 640 HLA-typed donors comprised about 320 gigabases of sequencing data and around 80 million unique TCR sequences. The genetic ancestry cluster associated with self-reported Caucasian donors included 65% to 90% of the 398 genotyped donors. The study aimed to test whether signatures of past pathogen exposure could be identified by cataloging public T cell receptors. The study profiled the T cell repertoires of about 640 subjects by immunosequencing and related them to cytomegalovirus serostatus. A separate validation cohort of roughly 130 different subjects was used in addition to the approximately 670-subject first cohort. To predict cytomegalovirus infection status, the study combined high-throughput TCR immunosequencing, statistical association of individual TCRs with disease status, and machine learning. A later analysis re-analyzed previously published TCR beta repertoires from approximately 700 donors and added high-resolution HLA genotyping to study TCR occurrence patterns. In the later analysis, no new phenotypic data were used to find candidate immune exposures; instead, reliance was placed on TCR beta sequences and their occurrence across donors. In an earlier analysis of 587 of the donors, high-throughput TCR beta sequencing was used to judge whether each TCR beta V gene segment behaved as functional or pseudogenic. Alongside the repertoire data, information on donor age, sex, ethnicity and CMV serostatus was compiled. In a later genetic analysis, genome-wide SNP genotypes for 398 of the 666 donors were used, and that subset was treated as a discovery cohort. Every repertoire in the discovery cohort had been generated on one and the same sequencing platform. HLA typing included class I and class II loci at four-digit resolution. Typing coverage differed by locus: A, B, C, DRB1 and DQB1 were typed in about 620-630 donors, DQA1 in 522, DPA1 in 600 to 610, and DPB1 in 472. Because of strong linkage in the cohort, roughly five DR-DQ haplotypes were treated as single units for association and clustering. On average, around 240,000 unique TCR beta nucleotide sequences were sequenced per donor among fewer than 500 genotyped donors of the cohort, with about 17% of those sequences being non-productive.

According to the germline V gene, CDR1 reads SGHDT and CDR2 reads YYEEEE. V and J lose 3 bases and 8 bases, and a span of 15 bases separates them. There are 14 amino acids in the CDR3, from cysteine to phenylalanine inclusive. Of all the DNA, just the CDR3 is kept, 42 bases in frame from base 1. The cohort was made up of under 800 healthy bone marrow donors. All cohort members were sampled while nominally healthy, although unrecorded immune exposures were likely present. The donor tested CMV seronegative, placing the donor among the approximately 400 seronegative members of the cohort. A peripheral blood sample was collected from each donor, and TCR beta sequencing was performed on peripheral blood mononuclear cells. Genomic DNA extraction from the blood cell samples was performed with the Qiagen DNeasy Blood Extraction Kit. The research as a whole found: Because the 87-base-pair reads could not distinguish some IMGT-functional V segments, including TRBV6-2 and TRBV6-3, those segments were excluded. Because some donors lacked HLA typing at each locus, the association tests relied only on the typed subset. About 15 rarely observed V segments, including chromosome 9 orphons, were excluded from the earlier analysis of about 610 of the donors because counts were too low. A further reported finding was that TCR beta sequences accurately predicted the HLA-A and HLA-B alleles for most subjects in the first cohort. Presence/absence analyses assumed roughly uniform sequencing depth across donors, an assumption that may not hold. Compared with the roughly 720-donor mean, donors in an Asian-associated ancestry cluster had fewer N-insertions in productive TCRs, according to a later genetic analysis. Three of the identified cytomegalovirus-associated TCR beta chains were confirmed in vitro to be specific for cytomegalovirus antigens. An earlier analysis of approximately 500 of the donors showed that most TCR beta V segments appeared in productive rearrangements either about 87% or about 30% of the time, which broadly matched IMGT annotations. In a later analysis, several top co-occurrence clusters were reported to appear linked to parvovirus B19, influenza, CMV and Epstein-Barr virus. Assigning TCR associations to individual alleles was difficult when HLA alleles, especially DR and DQ, strongly co-occurred. Specific HLA alleles were associated with roughly 16,000 TCR beta sequences at a false discovery rate of 0.05 in a later analysis. CMV serostatus was the only immune exposure information available for the cohort. Correlated functional status among segregating V segments might reflect linkage disequilibrium, but an unknown experimental factor could not be ruled out. Only TCR beta chains were sequenced in this cohort, and the absence of alpha or paired-chain data limited detectable features. A later genetic analysis associated a missense DCLRE1C variant with V-gene and J-gene trimming of TCR beta chains, and an independent cohort replicated the association. The sequencing pipeline was judged likely to have produced a cluster of highly shared sequence variants as a technical artifact. Compared with equally common non-associated chains, HLA-associated TCR beta chains in a later analysis were more clonally expanded and had lower generation probabilities. The study gave a list of 150 to 200 TCR beta chains associated with cytomegalovirus. The classifier was reported to diagnose cytomegalovirus status with high specificity and sensitivity in both the original cohort and the validation cohort. In a later analysis, TCR association rates were found to vary across HLA loci, with the most associated TCRs seen for DRB1 alleles and the fewest for HLA-C alleles. Most CMV-associated TCR beta chains appeared to be HLA-restricted in a later analysis, and the HLA associations seemed to be driven largely by CMV exposure. The authors suggested that the approach could potentially be extended to other disease states and immunological phenotypes. Most TCR sequences were seen in very few donors, while some public TCRs were found in many individuals.

Sequenced material: PBMCs. The rearranged chain carries TRBV5-6 and TRBJ2-1, and perhaps TRBD2 as D gene, on 5 matching bases. This TCR came from a woman aged 45-65 years in good health and CMV-seronegative. The encoded CDR3 is CASSSPEREYEQFF. At the DNA level, the sequence is TGTGCCAGCAGCTCGCCCGAGAGGGAGTATGAGCAGTTCTTC.